This TCR beta chain was documented in a study of long-term antiretroviral therapy in people with HIV. Study-wide findings and caveats: Diversity remained lower than transplant donor controls, even though it increased after ART.

Looked up from germline, CDR1 is MNHEY and CDR2 is SVGAGI. There are 13 residues in the CDR3. V shed 8 bases and J shed 0 bases, with 8 bases lying between them. On this clone: The antigen remains undetermined.

At the survey level, the v3.0 immunoSEQ assay was run. Repertoires were generated with immunoSEQ multiplex PCR, while TCRdb's copy carries only in-frame clones and drops some. The profile shows over 40,000 clones, roughly 96% of them singletons. The sequenced sample was unsorted PBMCs, obtained 3.7 years after starting antiretroviral therapy. This TCR was sampled from a woman between 50 and 59 years old with HIV. The rearrangement joins TRBV6-5 to TRBJ2-1; D is perhaps TRBD2 (6 bases). The CDR3 here is CASAGSSYNEQFF. The DNA of the CDR3 is TGTGCCAGCGCGGGGAGCTCCTACAATGAGCAGTTCTTC.